The 9 T cell receptor beta chains below all came from one sample that was sequenced in a study of blood T cell dynamics during melanoma immunotherapy. Sequenced by immunoSEQ multiplex PCR; TCRdb stores in-frame clones only, minus some. The sample yields just under 6,000 clones, about 80% seen once. The time point was: week 3, after first cycle of checkpoint inhibitor. Sequencing was performed on blood, taken from a patient treated with checkpoint blockade. The source of these receptors is a human donor with melanoma.

This rearrangement joins TRBV29-1 to TRBJ1-2; D may be TRBD1 (6 bases). The CDR3 spans 15 residues. The germline CDR1 and CDR2 sequences are SQVTM and ANQGSEA. V was trimmed by 7 bases and J by 4 bases, leaving 22 bases between them. CDR3 sequence (DNA): TGCAGCGCTGTCGGGTGGGACACCAAGAGCTATGGCTACACCTTC. Amino acid sequence: CSAVGWDTKSYGYTF.

The V call is TRBV5-6, the J call TRBJ1-5; D is perhaps TRBD1 (6 bases). CDR1 is SGHDT, CDR2 YYEEEE, per germline. This CDR3 region has 15 residues. V lost 1 base and J lost 1, with 9 bases in between. As DNA, the CDR3 is TGTGCCAGCAGCTTGATGAGGGGGAGCAATCAGCCCCAGCATTTT. It translates to CASSLMRGSNQPQHF. The full variable domain, with the rest looked up from reference TRBV5-6 and TRBJ1-5, is DAGVTQSPTHLIKTRGQQVTLRCSPKSGHDTVSWYQQALGQGPQFIFQYYEEEERQRGNFPDRFSGHQFPNYSSELNVNALLLGDSALYLCASSLMRGSNQPQHFGDGTRLSIL.

The chain employs TRBV5-5 and TRBJ2-5; D is ambiguous. Germline CDR1 SGHKS, CDR2 YYEKEE (reference sequence). V was clipped by 0 bases and J by 2 bases, with 5 bases between them. The CDR3 length is 13 residues. The CDR3 is CASSLDGQETQYF. In nucleotides, the CDR3 is TGTGCCAGCAGCTTGGACGGTCAAGAGACCCAGTACTTC.

Only a few counts were recorded for this clone. The rearrangement joins TRBV4-1 to TRBJ1-5; D not certain. Trimming cost V 1 base and J 4 bases, with 11 bases left between them. The CDR3 is made up of 15 amino acids. Germline lookup yields CDR1 MGHRA and CDR2 YSYEKL. The CDR3, as DNA: TGCGCCAGCAGCCAAGCTTCGGGTAGAAATCAGCCCCAGCATTTT. Translating it yields CASSQASGRNQPQHF.

This rearrangement joins TRBV7-2 to TRBJ1-4, with a tentative D call TRBD1 (5 bases). Germline loops: CDR1 SGHTA, CDR2 FQGNSA. The V and J ends lost 1 base and 8 bases respectively, with 11 bases between them. The CDR3 runs 14 residues. The chain's CDR3 is CASSLGRVDEKLFF. The CDR3 nucleotides are TGTGCCAGCAGCTTAGGCAGGGTAGACGAAAAACTGTTTTTT.

This clone has more than one count but fewer than ten. The rearrangement uses TRBV6-5 and TRBJ2-5; the D gene could be TRBD1 or TRBD2 (5 bases each). From germline, CDR1 is MNHEY and CDR2 SVGAGI. Trimming cost V 5 bases and J 1 base, with 11 bases left between them. The CDR3 spans 14 residues. The CDR3 nucleotides are TGTGCCAGCAGTGAGGGACCATCCCAAGAGACCCAGTACTTC. Translated: CASSEGPSQETQYF.

The chain has TRBV10-3 and TRBJ1-1; 7 nucleotides agree with TRBD1. This CDR3 comprises 11 residues. Per the germline V gene, CDR1 is ENHRY and CDR2 is SYGVKD. Trimming removed 3 bases from V and 10 bases from J; junction bases left unmatched: 2. The CDR3 loop reads CAISERGLAFF. The CDR3 nucleotides read TGTGCCATCAGTGAAAGGGGGCTAGCTTTCTTT.

CDR3 protein: CASSYSKSGAGGYTF. CDR3 nucleotides: TGTGCCAGCAGTTACTCGAAGTCAGGGGCGGGTGGCTACACCTTC. V is TRBV6-5 and J is TRBJ1-2; D might be TRBD1 (6 bases). The CDR3 is 15 amino acids. Germline V gives CDR1 MNHEY, CDR2 SVGAGI. The germline V and J ends were trimmed by 0 bases and 7 bases, with 15 bases remaining between them.

This clone was detected a few times. This chain connects TRBV2 to TRBJ1-4, with 12 bases matching TRBD1. The germline V gene has CDR1 SNHLY and CDR2 FYNNEI. The V and J ends lost 4 bases and 2 bases, in that order; junction bases with no gene match: 5. This CDR3 is built from 17 residues. The CDR3 spells CASSAPGQGATNEKLFF. The CDR3 region has the DNA TGTGCCAGCAGTGCCCCGGGACAGGGGGCTACTAATGAAAAACTGTTTTTT.